The 4 T cell receptor beta chains given below trace back to one sample, sequenced in a study of spatial heterogeneity in lung cancer. Sample time point: sample taken at primary tumor resection. TCRs were sequenced from unsorted whole RNA of tumor, nontumor lung or PBMC. TCRdb re-called the 5' RACE reads through MiXCR, storing one row per CDR3 protein. Counted here are roughly 39,000 distinct CDR3 sequences, roughly 7.4% occurring once; the ten biggest clones make up 25% to 35%. Specimen: PBMCs, collected at surgery. All receptors derive from a male donor with early-stage non-small cell lung cancer.

In this sample, this clonotype turned up a few times. The rearrangement uses TRBV7-2 and TRBJ2-3, with TRBD1 identical over 10 bases. Trimming took 8 bases from V and 6 from J; bases not matched to a gene: 17. The V gene's germline CDR1 is SGHTA and CDR2 FQGNSA. The CDR3 loop spans 17 amino acids. The CDR3, as DNA: TGTGCCAGCCTCCGCGTTGGGACAGGGGCGGGGGGTGATACGCAGTATTTT. Translated: CASLRVGTGAGGDTQYF.

This clonotype has ten or more counts. The rearrangement links TRBV9 to TRBJ2-2; D may be TRBD2 (5 bases). This CDR3 has 15 residues. CDR1 is SGDLS, CDR2 YYNGEE, per germline. Trimming removed 3 bases at V and 4 bases at J, with 13 bases between. In nucleotides, the CDR3 is TGTGCCAGCAGCGCCCGTGAGGGCGCCACCGGGGAGCTGTTTTTT. Translated: CASSAREGATGELFF.

This clonotype was recorded at least ten times. The chain recombines TRBV7-9 with TRBJ2-5, with 12 bases lining up with TRBD2. V shed 5 bases and J 1 base; nucleotides not matched to a gene: 2. Germline loops: CDR1 SEHNR, CDR2 FQNEAQ (reference sequence). CDR3 size: 15 residues. CDR3 amino acids: CASSPGLAGQETQYF. For the CDR3, the DNA is TGTGCCAGCAGCCCGGGACTAGCGGGCCAAGAGACCCAGTACTTC.

This clonotype was recorded many times. The chain carries TRBV9 and TRBJ2-3, with unresolved D. Germline CDR1 reads SGDLS; CDR2 reads YYNGEE. V was shortened by 0 bases and J by 4 bases, with 6 bases between the two germline ends. This CDR3 has 13 amino acids. Written as DNA, the CDR3 is TGTGCCAGCAGCGTAGTAAGGGCAGATACGCAGTATTTT. It codes for CASSVVRADTQYF.